This T cell receptor (beta chain) was observed in a study of T cells in Graves' hyperthyroidism and ophthalmopathy. Researchers amplified the TCR beta CDR3 regions from RNA transcripts. The HTBI primer set served for first-round RT-PCR of the TCR CDR3. From the multiplex PCR reads, TCRdb called clonotypes with MiXCR, one entry per CDR3 protein. Counted here are about 600,000 distinct CDR3 sequences, around 15% occurring once; the ten biggest clones make up around 3.5%. Whole-study results and caveats: A model using 13 V-J features told ophthalmopathy apart from stable hyperthyroidism.

This clonotype has a count of ten or more. Its antigen is not known. Orbital computed tomography, thyroid ultrasound, serum thyroxine and TRAb, and clinical symptoms together informed the diagnoses. The CDR3 has 17 residues. V shed 2 bases and J 3 bases; nucleotides not matched to a gene: 8. From germline, CDR1 is SGHVS and CDR2 FQNEAQ. This TCR derives from a woman in her 40s with Graves' ophthalmopathy. V gene TRBV7-8 combines with J gene TRBJ2-3; 10 bases map to TRBD1. Material for sequencing was blood. The CDR3 spells CASSLFSGQGGTDTQYF. In nucleotides, the CDR3 is TGTGCCAGCAGCTTATTTAGCGGACAGGGGGGGACAGATACGCAGTATTTT.